Reported below is one T cell receptor beta chain. In the authors' methods: Using reference gene primer amplification, nucleated cell counts were estimated. Profiling relied on immunoSEQ multiplex PCR, and the TCRdb table lists in-frame clones only, not all of them. V and J calls and clone size are as listed in that table; D and trimming were resolved from the DNA. The table lists about 50,000 clones, 70% to 85% of them singletons. This CDR3 region has 14 residues. V was shortened by 5 bases and J by 3 bases, with 11 bases between the two germline ends. Looked up from germline, CDR1 is LNHDA and CDR2 is SQIVND (reference sequence). This sample was taken from a study of blood T cell repertoires in COVID-19. The overall study: Specimens from acute and convalescent COVID-19 originated in the United States, Italy and Spain. The cDNA or gDNA used as material had been derived from T cells, B-cell-depleted T cells, or PBMCs.

V usage is TRBV19 and J usage is TRBJ2-4, with D perhaps TRBD1 (6 bases). This clonotype was sampled from a man aged 70-80 years with active COVID-19. The sequenced material came from peripheral blood. CDR3 sequence: CASSARTVKNIQYF. CDR3 bases: TGTGCCAGTAGTGCAAGGACAGTCAAAAACATTCAGTACTTC. Filled out from reference TRBV19 and TRBJ2-4, the complete variable domain reads DGGITQSPKYLFRKEGQNVTLSCEQNLNHDAMYWYRQDPGQGLRLIYYSQIVNDFQKGDIAEGYSVSREKKESFPLTVTSAQKNPTAFYLCASSARTVKNIQYFGAGTRLSVL.